Sequencing of this T cell receptor (beta chain) was carried out in a study of control samples from healthy donors and cancer patients. The CDR3 sequence is 14 residues long. Germline V CDR1 and CDR2: SNHLY, FYNNEI. V lost 6 bases and J 7 bases, leaving 13 bases between the germline ends. The table came from immunoSEQ multiplex PCR; TCRdb's copy has only in-frame clones and leaves some out. The table has roughly 120,000 clones, 93% seen once. This clonotype was sampled from a man aged 25-45 years in good health. Sequencing input: blood. The chain couples TRBV2 to TRBJ1-6, with D unclear. This CDR3 reads CASSRNNYNSPLHF. CDR3 DNA: TGTGCCAGCAGCCGCAATAATTACAATTCACCCCTCCACTTT.